This T cell receptor beta chain was found in a study of monozygotic twins with cystic fibrosis. In the study overall: Library input was about 3.3 micrograms of fragmented DNA, with approximately 15 PCR cycles.

Profiling relied on immunoSEQ multiplex PCR, and the TCRdb table lists in-frame clones only, not all of them. The profile shows about 12,000 clones, over 75% of them singletons. Study results and limitations: The repertoire was suggested to be naive-dominated, clonality median 0.0095.

Concerning this clone: What it recognizes is unknown.

The CDR3 loop spans 13 amino acids. Trimming shortened V by 7 bases and J by 5 bases, and 14 bases separated the two germline ends. Germline-derived CDR1 and CDR2 are MNHNY and SVGAGI (reference sequence). Sequenced material: blood. This rearrangement joins TRBV6-6 to TRBJ1-1, with D maybe TRBD1 (6 bases). This clonotype was obtained from a man aged 18 to 30 with cystic fibrosis. The DNA for the CDR3 is TGTGCCAGCATCGAGGGGGAGTCGACTGAAGCTTTCTTT. It translates to CASIEGESTEAFF.